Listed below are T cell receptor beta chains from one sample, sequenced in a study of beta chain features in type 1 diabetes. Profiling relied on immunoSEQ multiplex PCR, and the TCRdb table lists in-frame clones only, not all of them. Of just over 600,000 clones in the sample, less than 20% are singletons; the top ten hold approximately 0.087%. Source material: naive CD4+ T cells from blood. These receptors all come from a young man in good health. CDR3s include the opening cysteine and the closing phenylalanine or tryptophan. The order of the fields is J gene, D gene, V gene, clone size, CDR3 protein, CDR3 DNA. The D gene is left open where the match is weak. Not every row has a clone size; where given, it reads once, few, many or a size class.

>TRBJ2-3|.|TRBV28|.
CASSLRGGGTDTQYF
TGTGCCAGCAGTTTACGGGGCGGGGGCACAGATACGCAGTATTTT
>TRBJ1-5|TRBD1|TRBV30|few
CAWTPGTGGNQPQHF
TGTGCCTGGACCCCCGGGACAGGGGGCAATCAGCCCCAGCATTTT
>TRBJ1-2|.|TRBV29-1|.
CSVEDPSNGHLNYGYTF
TGCAGCGTTGAAGATCCATCGAATGGACACCTTAACTATGGCTACACCTTC
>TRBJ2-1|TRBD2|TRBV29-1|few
CSVFGTSRNYNEQFF
TGCAGCGTTTTCGGGACTAGCCGAAACTACAATGAGCAGTTCTTC
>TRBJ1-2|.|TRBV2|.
CASSDQEGYHGYTF
TGTGCCAGCAGTGATCAGGAGGGGTACCATGGCTACACCTTC
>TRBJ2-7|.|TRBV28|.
CASGGGEQYF
TGTGCCAGCGGAGGAGGGGAGCAGTACTTC
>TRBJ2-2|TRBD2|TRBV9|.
CASSVGASGSLNTGELFF
TGTGCCAGCAGCGTAGGGGCTAGCGGGTCGTTGAACACCGGGGAGCTGTTTTTT
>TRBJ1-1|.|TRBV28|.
CASSPSIFRNTEAFF
TGTGCCAGCAGCCCTTCTATATTCCGGAACACTGAAGCTTTCTTT
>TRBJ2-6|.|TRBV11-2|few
CASKLQGTGLAGANVLTF
TGTGCCAGCAAGCTACAGGGTACGGGATTAGCTGGGGCCAACGTCCTGACTTTC
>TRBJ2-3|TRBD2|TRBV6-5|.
CASSLSGGAADTQYF
TGTGCCAGCAGTTTAAGCGGGGGGGCCGCAGATACGCAGTATTTT
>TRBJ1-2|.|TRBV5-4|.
CASSLDIYGYTF
TGTGCCAGCAGCCTCGACATCTATGGCTACACCTTC
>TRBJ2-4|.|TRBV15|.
CATSNPGVAKNIQYF
TGTGCCACCAGCAATCCGGGGGTAGCCAAAAACATTCAGTACTTC
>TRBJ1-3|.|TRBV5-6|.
CASSLHSFGNTIYF
TGTGCCAGCAGCTTACACAGTTTCGGAAACACCATATATTTT
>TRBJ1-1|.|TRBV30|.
CAWSVLYGGSEAFF
TGTGCCTGGAGTGTATTATACGGGGGGTCTGAAGCTTTCTTT
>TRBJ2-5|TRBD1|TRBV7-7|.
CASSQKPGQGQETQYF
TGTGCTAGCAGCCAAAAACCGGGACAGGGACAAGAGACCCAGTACTTC
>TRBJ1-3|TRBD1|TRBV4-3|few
CASSRGTGLGNTIYF
TGCGCCAGCAGCCGCGGGACAGGGCTTGGAAACACCATATATTTT
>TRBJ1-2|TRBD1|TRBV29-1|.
CSVEQGARYGYTF
TGCAGCGTTGAACAGGGGGCGAGGTATGGCTACACCTTC
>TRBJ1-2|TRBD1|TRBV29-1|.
CSEGQTYGYTF
TGCAGCGAGGGACAGACCTATGGCTACACCTTC
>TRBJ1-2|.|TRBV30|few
CAWSLGSGLGYTF
TGTGCCTGGAGTTTAGGCTCGGGTTTGGGCTACACCTTC
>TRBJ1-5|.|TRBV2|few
CASSGGGSQSQPQHF
TGTGCCAGCAGTGGTGGCGGAAGTCAGAGTCAGCCCCAGCATTTT
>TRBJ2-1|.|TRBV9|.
CASSAFPTNYNEQFF
TGTGCCAGCAGCGCCTTCCCTACAAACTACAATGAGCAGTTCTTC
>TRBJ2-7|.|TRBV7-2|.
CASSLVGPGGTYEQYF
TGTGCCAGCAGCTTAGTAGGACCAGGGGGGACCTACGAGCAGTACTTC
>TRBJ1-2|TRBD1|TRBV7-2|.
CASSLGGQGAYYGYTF
TGTGCCAGCAGCTTAGGAGGGCAGGGGGCATACTATGGCTACACCTTC
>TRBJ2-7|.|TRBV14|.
CASSQNGEQYF
TGTGCCAGCAGCCAAAATGGAGAGCAGTACTTC
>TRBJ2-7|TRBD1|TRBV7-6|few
CASSSPQGAKPYEQYF
TGTGCCAGCAGCTCCCCACAGGGGGCGAAACCGTACGAGCAGTACTTC
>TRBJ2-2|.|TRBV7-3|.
CASSRTLNTGELFF
TGTGCCAGCAGCCGGACCCTGAACACCGGGGAGCTGTTTTTT
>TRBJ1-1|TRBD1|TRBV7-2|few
CASRFTGGVTEAFF
TGTGCCAGCAGGTTTACAGGGGGCGTCACTGAAGCTTTCTTT
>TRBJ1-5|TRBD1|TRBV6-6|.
CASSYLEGANQPQHF
TGTGCCAGCAGTTACTTGGAGGGGGCCAATCAGCCCCAGCATTTT
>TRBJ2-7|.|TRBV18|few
CASSPPTYEQYF
TGTGCCAGCTCACCACCCACCTACGAGCAGTACTTC
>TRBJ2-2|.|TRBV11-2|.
CASSFPRGSNTGELFF
TGTGCCAGCAGCTTTCCCCGGGGGTCTAACACCGGGGAGCTGTTTTTT
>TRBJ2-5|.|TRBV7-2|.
CASSLGGSETQYF
TGTGCCAGCAGCTTGGGGGGATCAGAGACCCAGTACTTC
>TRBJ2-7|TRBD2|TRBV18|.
CASSSERGGQNEQYF
TGTGCCAGCTCATCCGAGCGGGGGGGCCAGAACGAGCAGTACTTC
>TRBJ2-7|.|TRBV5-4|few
CASSLEEGQTYEQYF
TGTGCCAGCAGCCTCGAGGAGGGTCAGACCTACGAGCAGTACTTC
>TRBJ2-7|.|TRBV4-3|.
CASSQGRGIGSYEQYF
TGCGCCAGCAGCCAGGGACGGGGAATTGGATCCTACGAGCAGTACTTC
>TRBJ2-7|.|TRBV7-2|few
CASRGAGRTYEQYF
TGTGCCAGCAGGGGTGCGGGGAGAACCTACGAGCAGTACTTC
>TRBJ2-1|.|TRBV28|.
CASTPSLSYNEQFF
TGTGCCAGCACTCCCTCCCTCTCCTACAATGAGCAGTTCTTC
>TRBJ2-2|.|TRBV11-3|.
CASSSRTVGTGELFF
TGTGCCAGCAGCTCCAGGACAGTAGGCACCGGGGAGCTGTTTTTT
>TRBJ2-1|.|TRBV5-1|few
CASSLGLGNEQFF
TGCGCCAGCAGCTTGGGGTTGGGCAATGAGCAGTTCTTC
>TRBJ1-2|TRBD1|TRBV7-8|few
CASSLSPPLKPFRGQGYGYTF
TGTGCCAGCAGCTTAAGCCCCCCTCTTAAGCCCTTCAGAGGACAGGGATATGGCTACACCTTC
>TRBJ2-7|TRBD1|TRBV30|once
CAWRATPGQGHYEQYF
TGTGCCTGGAGGGCCACCCCGGGACAGGGGCACTACGAGCAGTACTTC
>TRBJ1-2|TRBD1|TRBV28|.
CASSPGQHYGYTF
TGTGCCAGCAGCCCGGGACAGCACTATGGCTACACCTTC
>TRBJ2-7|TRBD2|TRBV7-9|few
CASSFGGRHEQYF
TGTGCCAGCAGCTTCGGCGGGAGGCACGAGCAGTACTTC
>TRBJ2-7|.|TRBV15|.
CATSRKDSYEQYF
TGTGCCACCAGCAGAAAGGATTCCTACGAGCAGTACTTC
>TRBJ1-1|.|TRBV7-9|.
CASSLAEGTTEAFF
TGTGCCAGCAGCTTAGCCGAGGGTACCACTGAAGCTTTCTTT
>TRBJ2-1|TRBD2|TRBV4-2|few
CASSQDLRLAGYNEQFF
TGTGCCAGCAGCCAAGATCTCCGACTAGCGGGGTACAATGAGCAGTTCTTC
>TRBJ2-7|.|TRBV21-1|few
CASSGFPGQRNYEQYF
TGTGCCAGCAGTGGATTCCCGGGACAGAGAAACTACGAGCAGTACTTC
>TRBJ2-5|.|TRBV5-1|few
CASSLTGSETQYF
TGCGCCAGCAGCTTGACAGGGTCGGAGACCCAGTACTTC
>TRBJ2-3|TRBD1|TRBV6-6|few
CASSYGQGVGIDTQYF
TGTGCCAGCAGTTACGGACAGGGTGTTGGTATAGATACGCAGTATTTT
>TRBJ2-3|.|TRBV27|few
CASTPGETEVLALYSDTQYF
TGTGCCAGCACCCCCGGGGAGACGGAGGTGCTAGCTCTGTATTCAGATACGCAGTATTTT